These 27 T cell receptor beta chains were sequenced from one sample in a study of blood T cell repertoires in COVID-19. Using immunoSEQ multiplex PCR, the repertoire was profiled, and TCRdb retains in-frame clones only, with some absent. Of 110,000 to 150,000 clones listed, roughly 83% were seen once; the top ten hold roughly 4.9%. The sequenced material came from peripheral blood. The receptors were gathered from a woman aged 70-85 years with COVID-19, enrolled during active disease.

The chain has TRBV5-1 and TRBJ1-3; no clear D gene. Germline CDR1 and CDR2: SGHRS and YFSETQ. The CDR3 runs to 14 residues. V lost 4 bases and J 0 bases, leaving 8 bases between the germline ends. The CDR3 here is CASSAGSSGNTIYF. CDR3 bases: TGCGCCAGCAGCGCGGGTTCCTCTGGAAACACCATATATTTT.

The CDR3 sequence is CASSQDMGTGVNEQYF. The CDR3 region has the DNA TGCGCCAGCAGCCAAGATATGGGGACAGGGGTCAACGAGCAGTACTTC. J is TRBJ2-7 and V is TRBV4-1, with 10 bases fitting TRBD1. V lost 0 bases to trimming and J lost 5 bases; unmatched junction nucleotides: 7. The CDR3 has 16 amino acids. Germline assignment: CDR1 MGHRA and CDR2 YSYEKL.

V usage is TRBV5-1 and J usage is TRBJ1-2, with 7 positions matching TRBD1. CDR3 length: 14 residues. Unmatched junction bases numbered 8, after V lost 2 bases and J lost 7 bases. Per germline, CDR1 SGHRS and CDR2 YFSETQ. CDR3 DNA sequence: TGCGCCAGCAGCTTTGACAGGGCATCGGGTGGCTACACCTTC. Residues: CASSFDRASGGYTF.

Comment on this clone: In the same sample, other DNA sequences code for this CDR3. V usage is TRBV15 and J usage is TRBJ1-3; unclear D gene. Trimming shortened V by 0 bases and J by 3 bases, and 9 bases separated the two germline ends. CDR1 and CDR2 (germline): LNHNV, YYDKDF (reference sequence). This CDR3 is built from 15 residues. This CDR3 is CATSRDSVSGNTIYF. CDR3 bases: TGTGCCACCAGCAGAGATTCTGTCAGTGGAAACACCATATATTTT.

This clone was seen only once. Other DNA sequences of this sample code for an identical CDR3. The rearrangement uses TRBV2 and TRBJ1-3; 8 positions agree with TRBD1. The germline V gene has CDR1 SNHLY and CDR2 FYNNEI. There are 15 residues in the CDR3. V lost 3 bases to trimming and J lost 0 bases; unmatched junction nucleotides: 1. CDR3: CASSDDRGSGNTIYF. The CDR3, as DNA: TGTGCCAGCAGTGATGACAGGGGCTCTGGAAACACCATATATTTT.

The chain joins TRBV25-1 to TRBJ1-1; TRBD1 matches at 10 bases. V lost 5 bases, J lost 9 bases, and 6 bases stayed unmatched. The germline V gene has CDR1 MGHDK and CDR2 SYGVNS. CDR3 length: 13 residues. CDR3 protein: CASSYGQGGKAFF. CDR3 DNA: TGTGCCAGCAGTTACGGACAGGGGGGTAAAGCTTTCTTT. Complete variable domain (other parts from reference TRBV25-1 and TRBJ1-1): EADIYQTPRYLVIGTGKKITLECSQTMGHDKMYWYQQDPGMELHLIHYSYGVNSTEKGDLSSESTVSRIRTEHFPLTLESARPSHTSQYLCASSYGQGGKAFFGQGTRLTVV.

The CDR3 DNA follows: TGTGCCAGTATTCGGCGGGGGGTGTCAGATACGCAGTATTTT. It encodes CASIRRGVSDTQYF. V usage is TRBV7-2 and J usage is TRBJ2-3, with 8 bases matching TRBD2. Germline values: CDR1 SGHTA, CDR2 FQGNSA. This CDR3 region has 14 residues. J lost 4 bases, V lost 9 bases, and 9 bases had no gene match.

The count of this clone is one. The chain couples TRBV7-3 to TRBJ1-1; 9 bases are shared with TRBD1. The CDR3 covers 21 residues. The J segment lost 0 bases and the V segment lost 4 bases, leaving 21 bases of the junction unmatched. CDR1 and CDR2 (germline): SGHTA, FQGTGA. In DNA form, the CDR3 reads TGTGCCAGCAGCTCCAAAAGGCCCCGGGACAGGGAGGCGGGCATGAACACTGAAGCTTTCTTT. Protein sequence: CASSSKRPRDREAGMNTEAFF.

The V and J genes are TRBV11-3 and TRBJ2-7; perhaps TRBD2 as D (5 bases). The germline gives CDR1 SGHNT, CDR2 YENEEA. The CDR3 runs to 14 residues. The V and J ends lost 1 base and 4 bases respectively, with 11 bases between them. CDR3 protein: CASSLGETGYEQYF. CDR3 coding DNA: TGTGCCAGCAGCTTAGGTGAGACGGGATACGAGCAGTACTTC.

This chain joins TRBV6-1 and TRBJ1-4; the D is unclear. Germline V lookup: CDR1 MNHNS, CDR2 SASEGT. Trimming pared 2 bases from V and 2 bases from J, leaving 12 bases between. The CDR3 has 16 amino acids. CDR3 sequence reads: CASSELGGVTNEKLFF. The CDR3, as DNA: TGTGCCAGCAGTGAATTAGGCGGGGTTACTAATGAAAAACTGTTTTTT.

The chain's CDR3 is CASSPLPGTGRREKLFF. Written as DNA, the CDR3 is TGCGCCAGCAGCCCACTACCCGGGACAGGGAGACGGGAAAAACTGTTTTTT. V is TRBV4-1 and J is TRBJ1-4; 9 nucleotides match TRBD1. Germline CDR1 MGHRA, CDR2 YSYEKL. J was trimmed by 8 bases and V by 4 bases; bases with no gene match: 14. This CDR3 is built from 17 residues.

The sample holds one count of this clone. The chain has TRBV2 and TRBJ2-6, with 9 bases that match TRBD1. Germline V gene lookup returns CDR1 SNHLY and CDR2 FYNNEI. The junction had 13 bases not matched to a gene; V was cut back by 5 bases and J by 2 bases. CDR3 length equals 19 residues. This CDR3 is CASSTRPGQGAPGANVLTF. DNA of the CDR3: TGTGCCAGCAGTACACGACCGGGACAGGGCGCGCCTGGGGCCAACGTCCTGACTTTC.

The chain combines TRBV6-1 with TRBJ2-3; 11 bases fit TRBD2. In germline, CDR1 is MNHNS, CDR2 SASEGT. The CDR3 totals 16 residues. J gave up 2 bases and V 1 base, and 2 bases lay outside the gene matches. As DNA, the CDR3 is TGTGCCAGCAGTGAAGTGACTAGCGGGGCCACAGATACGCAGTATTTT. It specifies CASSEVTSGATDTQYF.

V gene TRBV5-6 combines with J gene TRBJ1-4; unclear D gene. Trimming removed 0 bases at V and 8 bases at J, with 14 bases between. The CDR3 has 15 amino acids. Germline loops: CDR1 SGHDT, CDR2 YYEEEE. The CDR3: CASSLAAYQREKLFF. CDR3 DNA sequence: TGTGCCAGCAGCTTGGCCGCTTATCAGCGGGAAAAACTGTTTTTT.

This clone was counted only a few times. The chain combines TRBV9 with TRBJ2-2, with TRBD1 identical over 8 bases. This CDR3 has 14 amino acids. The J segment lost 7 bases and the V segment lost 3 bases, leaving 5 bases of the junction unmatched. Germline CDR1 SGDLS, CDR2 YYNGEE. As DNA, the CDR3 is TGTGCCAGCAGCGCGGGACAGGTTAACGGGGAGCTGTTTTTT. It is translated as CASSAGQVNGELFF.

The chain couples TRBV3-1 (or the pseudogene TRBV3-2) to TRBJ1-2; 11 positions agree with TRBD1. Germline CDR1 is LGHDT and CDR2 is YNNKEL (reference sequence). This CDR3 is 17 amino acids long. J lost 5 bases, V lost 2 bases, and 10 bases had no gene match. The CDR3 sequence: CASSQHGTGGYLYGYTF. The CDR3 DNA is TGTGCCAGCAGCCAACACGGGACAGGGGGATACCTTTATGGCTACACCTTC.

The CDR3: CAGQKDRGSYEQYF. Here the CDR3 DNA reads TGTGCCGGCCAAAAGGACAGGGGATCCTACGAGCAGTACTTC. The gene calls are TRBV2 and TRBJ2-7; 9 nucleotides agree with TRBD1. J was trimmed by 1 base and V by 11 bases; bases with no gene match: 9. The germline gives CDR1 SNHLY, CDR2 FYNNEI. The CDR3 is 14 amino acids.

The chain couples TRBV6-6 to TRBJ2-5, with 8 bases lining up with TRBD2. Germline lookup yields CDR1 MNHNY and CDR2 SVGAGI (reference sequence). The CDR3 sequence is 14 residues long. The junction had 3 bases not matched to a gene; V was cut back by 3 bases and J by 3 bases. As DNA, the CDR3 is TGTGCCAGCAGTTATGGACTAGCAGAAGAGACCCAGTACTTC. Translating gives CASSYGLAEETQYF.

This clone was counted a single time. The V and J genes are TRBV7-2 and TRBJ1-3; D is uncertain. CDR3 size: 12 residues. Germline values: CDR1 SGHTA, CDR2 FQGNSA. The V end was cut by 5 bases, the J end by 0 bases, with 2 bases between. CDR3 amino acids: CASSLSGNTIYF. In DNA form, the CDR3 reads TGTGCCAGCAGCCTCTCTGGAAACACCATATATTTT.

The V and J genes are TRBV14 and TRBJ1-4; D not certain. V dropped 1 base and J dropped 0 bases, with 12 bases sitting between them. Germline V gene data show CDR1 as SGHDN and CDR2 as FVKESK. This CDR3 has 17 residues. CDR3 sequence: CASSQGRLISTNEKLFF. The CDR3 DNA reads as TGTGCCAGCAGCCAAGGCAGGCTGATTTCAACTAATGAAAAACTGTTTTTT.

The chain uses TRBV10-3 and TRBJ1-2; TRBD1 matches 10 bases. The CDR3 length is 14 residues. Unmatched junction bases numbered 8, after V lost 5 bases and J lost 8 bases. Per germline, CDR1 ENHRY and CDR2 SYGVKD. In DNA, the CDR3 is TGTGCCATCAGTCCGGGACAGGGGTGGATCGGCTACACCTTC. It codes for CAISPGQGWIGYTF.

The chain links TRBV2 to TRBJ2-2; TRBD1 agrees at 11 bases. The CDR3 has 19 residues. Germline V gene data show CDR1 as SNHLY and CDR2 as FYNNEI. V dropped 6 bases and J dropped 1; count of bases not matched to a gene: 13. This chain's CDR3 is CASRGPRTGGAGNTGELFF. In nucleotides, the CDR3 is TGTGCCAGCAGAGGCCCTCGGACAGGGGGCGCGGGGAACACCGGGGAGCTGTTTTTT.

The J gene is TRBJ1-3, the V gene TRBV21-1; TRBD1 is the table's D call, not checked against the DNA. TRBV21-1 is recorded as a pseudogene. The CDR3 consists of 15 residues. DNA of the CDR3: TGTGCCAGCAGCAAAGAACAGGGGGCGGAAAACACCATATATTTT. Its protein is CASSKEQGAENTIYF.

This sequence joins TRBV10-2 and TRBJ1-5; D is ambiguous. Per germline, CDR1 WSHSY and CDR2 SAAADI. There are 12 residues in the CDR3. V lost 6 bases, J lost 6 bases, and 9 bases lay in between. DNA for the CDR3: TGCGCCAGCAGAAACGGGATTCAGCCCCAGCATTTT. It is translated as CASRNGIQPQHF.

This chain connects TRBV7-2 to TRBJ1-1; 7 nucleotides agree with TRBD1. The CDR3 is made up of 15 amino acids. V dropped 6 bases and J dropped 0; count of bases not matched to a gene: 7. Germline V gene data show CDR1 as SGHTA and CDR2 as FQGNSA. The CDR3 DNA sequence: TGTGCCAGCAGAAAGGGGGGACAGATGAACACTGAAGCTTTCTTT. This sequence encodes CASRKGGQMNTEAFF.

The gene calls are TRBV2 and TRBJ1-2, with TRBD1 matching over 8 bases. CDR1 and CDR2 from the germline V gene are SNHLY and FYNNEI. CDR3 length: 15 amino acids. V lost 6 bases to trimming and J lost 0 bases; unmatched junction nucleotides: 6. CDR3 in amino acids: CASSPNRGTNYGYTF. The DNA of the CDR3 is TGTGCCAGCAGCCCAAACAGGGGGACTAACTATGGCTACACCTTC.

This rearrangement joins TRBV6-4 to TRBJ2-3, with D possibly matching TRBD1 (5 bases). The CDR3 runs 15 residues. The germline V gene has CDR1 MRHNA and CDR2 SNTAGT. The ends were cut back, 0 bases at V and 2 bases at J, with 9 bases in the middle. DNA of the CDR3: TGTGCCAGCAGTGACTCAGGGGCCCTCACAGATACGCAGTATTTT. Protein sequence: CASSDSGALTDTQYF.